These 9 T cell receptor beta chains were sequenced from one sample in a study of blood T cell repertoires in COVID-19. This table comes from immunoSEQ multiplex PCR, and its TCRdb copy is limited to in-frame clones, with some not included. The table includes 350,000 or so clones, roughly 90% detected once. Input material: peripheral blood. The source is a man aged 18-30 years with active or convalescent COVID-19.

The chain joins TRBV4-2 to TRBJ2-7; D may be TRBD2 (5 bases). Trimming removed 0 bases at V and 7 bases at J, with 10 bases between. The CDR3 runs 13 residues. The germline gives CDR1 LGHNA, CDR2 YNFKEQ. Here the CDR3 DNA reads TGTGCCAGCAGCCAAGAGGTAGCGAGTGAGCAGTACTTC. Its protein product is CASSQEVASEQYF.

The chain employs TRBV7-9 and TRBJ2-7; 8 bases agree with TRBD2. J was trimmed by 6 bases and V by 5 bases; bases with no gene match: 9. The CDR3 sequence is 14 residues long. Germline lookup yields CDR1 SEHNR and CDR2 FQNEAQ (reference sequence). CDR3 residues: CASSGTRAPLEQYF. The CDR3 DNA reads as TGTGCCAGCAGCGGGACTAGGGCCCCACTCGAGCAGTACTTC. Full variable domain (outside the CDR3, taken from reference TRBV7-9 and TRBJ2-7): DTGVSQNPRHKITKRGQNVTFRCDPISEHNRLYWYRQTLGQGPEFLTYFQNEAQLEKSRLLSDRFSAERPKGSFSTLEIQRTEQGDSAMYLCASSGTRAPLEQYFGPGTRLTVT.

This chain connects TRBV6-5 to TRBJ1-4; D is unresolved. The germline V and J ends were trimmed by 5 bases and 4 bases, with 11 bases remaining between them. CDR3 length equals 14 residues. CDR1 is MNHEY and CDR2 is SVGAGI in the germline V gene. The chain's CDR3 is CASSLGRLNEKLFF. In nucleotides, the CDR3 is TGTGCCAGCAGTCTGGGCCGTCTTAATGAAAAACTGTTTTTT.

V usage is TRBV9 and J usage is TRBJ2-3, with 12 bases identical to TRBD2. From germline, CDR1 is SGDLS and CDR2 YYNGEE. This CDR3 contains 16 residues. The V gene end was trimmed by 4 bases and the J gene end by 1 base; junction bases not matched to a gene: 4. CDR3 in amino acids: CASSPGLAGRTDTQYF. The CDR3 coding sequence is TGTGCCAGCAGCCCCGGACTAGCGGGACGCACAGATACGCAGTATTTT.

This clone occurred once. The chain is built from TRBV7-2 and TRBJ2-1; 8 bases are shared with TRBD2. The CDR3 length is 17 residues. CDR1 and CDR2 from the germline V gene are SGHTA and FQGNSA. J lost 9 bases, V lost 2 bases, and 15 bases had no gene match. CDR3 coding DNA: TGTGCCAGCAGCTTAAGTCGAAGCGGCGGGGGGAGTGTTGAGCAGTTCTTC. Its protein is CASSLSRSGGGSVEQFF.

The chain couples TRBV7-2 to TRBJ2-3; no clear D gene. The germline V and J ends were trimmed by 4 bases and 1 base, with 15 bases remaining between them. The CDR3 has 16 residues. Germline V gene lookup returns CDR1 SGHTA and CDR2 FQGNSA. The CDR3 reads CASSSSPPTRTDTQYF. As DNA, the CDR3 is TGTGCCAGCAGCTCGAGCCCCCCCACTCGCACAGATACGCAGTATTTT.

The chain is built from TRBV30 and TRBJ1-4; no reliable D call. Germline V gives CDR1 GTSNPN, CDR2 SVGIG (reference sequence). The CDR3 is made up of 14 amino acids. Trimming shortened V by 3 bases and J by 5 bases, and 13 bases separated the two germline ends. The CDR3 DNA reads TGTGCCTGGAGCTCGGTTCGAGGGAATGAAAAACTGTTTTTT. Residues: CAWSSVRGNEKLFF.

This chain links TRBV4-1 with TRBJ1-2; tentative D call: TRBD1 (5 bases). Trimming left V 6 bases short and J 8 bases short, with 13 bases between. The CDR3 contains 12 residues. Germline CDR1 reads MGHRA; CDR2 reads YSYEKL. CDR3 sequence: CASRRMGGGYTF. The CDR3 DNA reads TGCGCCAGCAGGCGGATGGGGGGAGGCTACACCTTC.

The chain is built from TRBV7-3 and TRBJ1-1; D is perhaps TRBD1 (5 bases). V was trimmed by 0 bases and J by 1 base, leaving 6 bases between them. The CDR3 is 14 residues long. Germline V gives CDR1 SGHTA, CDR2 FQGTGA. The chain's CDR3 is CASSLTGQNTEAFF. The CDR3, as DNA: TGTGCCAGCAGCTTAACGGGGCAGAACACTGAAGCTTTCTTT.